Below, 25 T cell receptor beta chains from the same sample are listed, as sequenced in a study of low-dose radiotherapy and immunotherapy resistance in tumors. Described time point: before trial treatment. Covering alpha and beta chains, TRAV- and TRBV-specific primers were used for the first-strand cDNA. The TCRs were subjected to amplification over around 18 PCR cycles employing a constant-region primer in conjunction with a V-primer adapter. TCRdb re-called the reads with MiXCR, one entry per CDR3 protein. The sample lists under 70,000 distinct CDR3 sequences, almost 25% seen once, with under 6.5% in the top ten. Here the sequenced sample was PBMCs, taken before treatment. The receptor source for this set is a male donor with prostate cancer.

This clonotype has ten or more counts. The chain's CDR3 is CASSFAGGADTQYF. The CDR3 DNA follows: TGCGCCAGCAGCTTTGCGGGAGGGGCAGATACGCAGTATTTT. The V call is TRBV5-1, the J call TRBJ2-3, with TRBD2 matching over 9 bases. CDR1 is SGHRS and CDR2 is YFSETQ in the germline V gene. The ends lost 2 bases at V and 4 bases at J; junction bases unmatched: 2. This CDR3 has 14 residues.

This clonotype was picked up one time. The V and J genes are TRBV20-1 and TRBJ2-5, with D unclear. CDR1 DFQATT and CDR2 SNEGSKA come from the germline V gene (reference sequence). Trimming removed 4 bases at V and 4 bases at J, with 10 bases between. The CDR3 has 12 amino acids. The CDR3 protein is CSAKIGLETQYF. The CDR3 coding sequence is TGCAGTGCTAAGATCGGCCTAGAGACCCAGTACTTC.

At least ten counts were recorded for this clonotype. The rearrangement links TRBV19 to TRBJ2-3; TRBD1 agrees at 8 bases. The CDR3 spans 12 residues. CDR1 and CDR2 (germline): LNHDA, SQIVND (reference sequence). V shed 5 bases, J shed 9 bases, and the junction held 4 bases outside the gene matches. The CDR3 region is CASSARTGTQYF. The CDR3 DNA reads as TGTGCCAGTAGTGCCAGGACAGGGACGCAGTATTTT. The full variable domain, rest sourced from reference TRBV19 and TRBJ2-3, is DGGITQSPKYLFRKEGQNVTLSCEQNLNHDAMYWYRQDPGQGLRLIYYSQIVNDFQKGDIAEGYSVSREKKESFPLTVTSAQKNPTAFYLCASSARTGTQYFGPGTRLTVL.

On this clonotype: One base separates it from a far larger clone, so it is likely a read error. CDR3 coding DNA: TGTGCCAGCAGCACGGACGGTATGAACACTGAAACTTTCTTT. Translation: CASSTDGMNTETFF. The V and J genes are TRBV2 and TRBJ1-1; D call uncertain. This CDR3 is 14 amino acids long. Germline V gene lookup returns CDR1 SNHLY and CDR2 FYNNEI.

In this sample, this clonotype turned up many times. The chain joins TRBV15 to TRBJ2-7; TRBD2 is a possible D gene (5 bases). Trimming removed 1 base at V and 2 bases at J, with 15 bases between. Per germline, CDR1 LNHNV and CDR2 YYDKDF (reference sequence). The CDR3 spans 16 residues. The CDR3 DNA reads TGTGCCACCAGCAGAGGACCTCCGGGGTCCCCCTACGAGCAGTACTTC. It specifies CATSRGPPGSPYEQYF.

The sample holds many counts of this clonotype. J is TRBJ1-2 and V is TRBV11-2; D unclear. CDR3 length: 13 residues. Germline CDR1 and CDR2: SGHAT and FQNNGV. Trimming pared 2 bases from V and 6 bases from J, leaving 10 bases between. CDR3 in DNA: TGTGCCAGCAGCTTACAAGAGACCGATGGCTACACCTTC. Translation gives CASSLQETDGYTF.

The sample holds many counts of this clonotype. The chain combines TRBV10-3 with TRBJ1-3; the D is unclear. The germline CDR1 and CDR2 sequences are ENHRY and SYGVKD. The CDR3 length is 12 residues. V lost 4 bases and J lost 6, with 7 bases in between. CDR3 region: CAISGEENTIYF. The DNA for the CDR3 is TGTGCCATCAGTGGGGAGGAAAACACCATATATTTT.

This clonotype was counted only a few times. The rearrangement uses TRBV11-2 and TRBJ2-1, with D possibly being TRBD2 (5 bases). The CDR3 is made up of 20 amino acids. The germline V gene has CDR1 SGHAT and CDR2 FQNNGV. The V and J ends lost 2 bases and 2 bases respectively, with 25 bases between them. The CDR3 loop reads CASSLYVGVDYRVAYNEQFF. CDR3 bases: TGTGCCAGCAGCTTATATGTGGGAGTGGATTATCGGGTAGCCTACAATGAGCAGTTCTTC.

The chain couples TRBV20-1 to TRBJ1-2; no definite D call. The CDR3 is 14 residues long. Germline V gives CDR1 DFQATT, CDR2 SNEGSKA (reference sequence). Trimming removed 3 bases from V and 0 bases from J, with 11 bases in between. The CDR3 sequence: CSAREKKTNYGYTF. DNA for the CDR3: TGCAGTGCTAGGGAGAAGAAGACTAACTATGGCTACACCTTC.

This clonotype has a handful of counts. The V call is TRBV5-8, the J call TRBJ1-2; D gene ambiguous. The CDR3 runs 14 residues. Germline CDR1 SGHTS, CDR2 YDEGEE. With 4 bases removed from V and 8 bases from J, the gap between germline ends came to 18 bases. The CDR3 DNA reads TGTGCCAGCAGCGATGGACGGGGAAAATTGGGCTACACCTTC. It specifies CASSDGRGKLGYTF.

This clonotype was seen only a few times. The chain recombines TRBV7-2 with TRBJ1-5; 7 bases line up with TRBD1. The CDR3 is 14 amino acids. Per germline, CDR1 SGHTA and CDR2 FQGNSA. Trimming at V came to 5 bases and at J to 2 bases, leaving 3 bases not matched to a gene. This CDR3 reads CASSPQGGNQPQHF. The CDR3 region has the DNA TGTGCCAGCAGCCCCCAGGGGGGCAATCAGCCCCAGCATTTT.

This chain links TRBV6-2 or TRBV6-3 with TRBJ2-1; 11 nucleotides match TRBD2. The germline V gene encodes CDR1 MNHEY and CDR2 SVGEGT. Trimming removed 5 bases from V and 2 bases from J; junction bases left unmatched: 5. This CDR3 contains 16 residues. In nucleotides, the CDR3 is TGTGCCAGCAGTCAATCTAGCGGGGGGACCTACAATGAGCAGTTCTTC. Its translation is CASSQSSGGTYNEQFF.

This clonotype counts as medium-sized. The V call is TRBV5-1, the J call TRBJ2-7; 7 nucleotides match TRBD1. The V gene end was trimmed by 0 bases and the J gene end by 3 bases; junction bases not matched to a gene: 18. The germline gives CDR1 SGHRS, CDR2 YFSETQ. This CDR3 contains 19 residues. CDR3 coding DNA: TGCGCCAGCAGCTTGGCCTGGGGTGGCCGGGACAGAGAATACTACGAGCAGTACTTC. Translating it yields CASSLAWGGRDREYYEQYF.

The chain carries TRBV3-1 and TRBJ2-2; D is possibly TRBD1 (6 bases). Germline loops: CDR1 LGHDT, CDR2 YNNKEL (reference sequence). This CDR3 has 14 residues. The V gene lost 5 bases and the J gene lost 6 bases, with 13 bases spanning the gap. CDR3 residues: CASSTQGNAGELFF. The CDR3 nucleotides are TGTGCCAGCAGCACACAGGGAAACGCCGGGGAGCTGTTTTTT.

This clonotype was detected ten times or more. The chain is built from TRBV7-6 and TRBJ2-7, with D possibly TRBD1 on 6 matching bases. The CDR3 has 13 residues. The ends were cut back, 5 bases at V and 3 bases at J, with 11 bases in the middle. CDR1 SGHVS and CDR2 FNYEAQ come from the germline V gene. CDR3 residues: CASSAGTLYEQYF. In DNA, the CDR3 is TGTGCCAGCAGCGCTGGGACACTCTACGAGCAGTACTTC.

The V call is TRBV5-8, the J call TRBJ2-7; D is ambiguous. With 1 base removed from V and 5 bases from J, the gap between germline ends came to 13 bases. From germline, CDR1 is SGHTS and CDR2 YDEGEE. CDR3 length: 14 amino acids. CDR3 sequence reads: CASSLSLGSNEQYF. The CDR3 coding sequence is TGTGCCAGCAGCTTGTCGTTAGGGTCTAACGAGCAGTACTTC. Filled out from reference TRBV5-8 and TRBJ2-7, the complete variable domain reads EAGVTQSPTHLIKTRGQQATLRCSPISGHTSVYWYQQALGLGLQFLLWYDEGEERNRGNFPPRFSGRQFPNYSSELNVNALELEDSALYLCASSLSLGSNEQYFGPGTRLTVT.

This clonotype has a count of ten or more. The V gene is TRBV27, the J gene TRBJ2-7, with D perhaps matching TRBD1 (6 bases). The V end lost 5 bases, the J end lost 2 bases, and 13 bases lay between the germline ends. The CDR3 spans 14 residues. Looked up from germline, CDR1 is MNHEY and CDR2 is SMNVEV (reference sequence). Here the CDR3 DNA reads TGTGCCAGCAGTGAAGGGGGTCCCCCCTACGAGCAGTACTTC. It yields the protein CASSEGGPPYEQYF.

This clonotype was recorded once. The chain is built from TRBV29-1 and TRBJ2-2, with D maybe TRBD1 (5 bases). Germline assignment: CDR1 SQVTM and CDR2 ANQGSEA. CDR3 length equals 13 residues. V was shortened by 6 bases and J by 5 bases, with 13 bases between the two germline ends. CDR3 in DNA: TGCAGCGTGGCGTTGGGGCGGACCGGGGAGCTGTTTTTT. Protein sequence: CSVALGRTGELFF.

This clonotype was detected ten times or more. The rearrangement uses TRBV12-3 or TRBV12-4 and TRBJ1-3, with D unresolved. CDR3 length equals 12 residues. Trimming removed 7 bases at V and 0 bases at J, with 4 bases between. DNA for the CDR3: TGTGCCAGCATTGGCTCTGGAAACACCATATATTTT. It yields the protein CASIGSGNTIYF.

This clonotype was detected ten times or more. The rearrangement joins TRBV7-6 to TRBJ1-1; a weak D match, TRBD1 (6 bases). This CDR3 comprises 13 residues. The germline V gene has CDR1 SGHVS and CDR2 FNYEAQ. V lost 4 bases to trimming and J lost 2 bases, with 8 bases between them. CDR3: CASSSDSNTEAFF. Written as DNA, the CDR3 is TGTGCCAGCAGCTCGGACAGTAACACTGAAGCTTTCTTT.

This clonotype has a handful of counts. The chain links TRBV2 to TRBJ1-5; a weak D match, TRBD1 (6 bases). V lost 6 bases and J 0 bases, leaving 12 bases between the germline ends. CDR1 SNHLY and CDR2 FYNNEI come from the germline V gene. The CDR3 extends over 15 amino acids. The CDR3 bases are TGTGCCAGCAGCGCGGACAGCAATAGCAATCAGCCCCAGCATTTT. This codes for CASSADSNSNQPQHF.

J is TRBJ2-7 and V is TRBV7-2; 8 bases fit TRBD1. Germline V gene sequence: CDR1 SGHTA, CDR2 FQGNSA. There are 15 residues in the CDR3. Unmatched junction bases numbered 4, after V lost 1 base and J lost 2 bases. The CDR3 DNA sequence: TGTGCCAGCAGCTTAGAGAGGGACAGGCCCTACGAGCAGTACTTC. It specifies CASSLERDRPYEQYF.

This clonotype was picked up many times. V and J are TRBV29-1 and TRBJ2-3; D is undetermined. V dropped 0 bases and J dropped 0 bases, with 7 bases sitting between them. The CDR3 totals 14 residues. Germline lookup yields CDR1 SQVTM and CDR2 ANQGSEA. CDR3 region: CSVEDGRSTDTQYF. DNA for the CDR3: TGCAGCGTTGAAGATGGCAGAAGCACAGATACGCAGTATTTT.

This chain uses TRBV27 with TRBJ1-6; 8 positions agree with TRBD1. The J segment lost 7 bases and the V segment lost 7 bases, leaving 6 bases of the junction unmatched. CDR1 and CDR2 (germline): MNHEY, SMNVEV (reference sequence). This CDR3 is built from 14 residues. The DNA of the CDR3 is TGTGCCAGCATTCTGGACAGGGTAAATTCACCCCTCCACTTT. The encoded protein is CASILDRVNSPLHF.

This rearrangement joins TRBV3-1 to TRBJ1-1; no reliable D call. CDR3 size: 13 residues. Germline loops: CDR1 LGHDT, CDR2 YNNKEL (reference sequence). V was trimmed by 5 bases and J by 2 bases, leaving 9 bases between them. This chain's CDR3 is CASSSGKNTEAFF. For the CDR3, the DNA is TGTGCCAGCAGCTCCGGGAAAAACACTGAAGCTTTCTTT.